This T cell receptor beta chain originates from a study of T-cell reconstitution after alpha-beta-depleted transplantation in children. Study-level findings and limits: T-cell numbers and diversity one year post-transplant derived largely from freshly generated T cells. In some patients, recipient T cells and intrathymic progenitors surviving conditioning explained high day-60 diversity. Several hundred expanded graft clones reportedly were the source of alpha-beta T cells about two months after transplant.

Concerning this clonotype itself: What it binds is unknown.

Unique molecular identifiers tagged the TCRbeta library. TCRdb re-analysed the PCR reads in MiXCR, keeping a single row per CDR3 protein. The sample has fewer than 550,000 distinct CDR3 sequences, 15% to 20% seen once. Germline V gene data show CDR1 as SGHVS and CDR2 as FQNEAQ. The CDR3 has 16 amino acids. J lost 7 bases, V lost 5 bases, and 10 bases had no gene match. This sequence joins TRBV7-8 and TRBJ2-1; 11 positions match TRBD2. Sequencing was performed on PBMCs, mostly from graft donor cells, taken 360 days after TCRalphabeta/CD19-depleted stem cell transplant. The TCR was taken from a boy under two years old who had a stem cell transplant for Wiskott-Aldrich syndrome, so the T cells may come from the graft donor. As DNA, the CDR3 is TGTGCCAGCAGCCCTACTAGCGGGGGTAGTTTTAATGAGCAGTTCTTC. Encoded protein: CASSPTSGGSFNEQFF.